Shown below are 23 T cell receptor beta chains from a single sample sequenced in a study of beta chain features in type 1 diabetes. Sequencing targeted expressed TCRB transcripts, as all isolated RNA had been reverse transcribed. Only in-frame clones appear in the TCRdb table, and some are missing; sequencing was by immunoSEQ multiplex PCR. The table lists 250,000 to 300,000 clones, around 7.3% of them singletons. Sequencing was done on a sample of central memory CD4+ T cells from blood. The receptors derive from a woman aged 18-29 years in good health.

This clone showed up many times. The chain couples TRBV21-1 to TRBJ2-7; TRBD2 is the table's D call, not checked against the DNA. TRBV21-1 is marked as a pseudogene. This CDR3 is built from 16 residues. CDR3 nucleotides: TGTGCCAGCAGCAAACTGGGGGAGGGGATCTCCTACGAGCAGTACTTC. Protein: CASSKLGEGISYEQYF.

The chain links TRBV4-3 to TRBJ2-2, with D unresolved. Germline loops: CDR1 LGHNA, CDR2 YSLEER. The CDR3 extends over 14 amino acids. The ends were cut back, 5 bases at V and 4 bases at J, with 11 bases in the middle. Written as DNA, the CDR3 is TGCGCCAGCAGCATCGGCCCGTTCACCGGGGAGCTGTTTTTT. Translating it yields CASSIGPFTGELFF.

CDR3 DNA: TGTGCCAGCAGCTCTGCGGGAGGTGGCTACACCTTC. Protein sequence: CASSSAGGGYTF. This rearrangement joins TRBV7-9 to TRBJ1-2; D remains unclear. The germline gives CDR1 SEHNR, CDR2 FQNEAQ (reference sequence). V dropped 4 bases and J dropped 7 bases, with 10 bases sitting between them. This CDR3 region has 12 residues.

This clone came up a few times. The chain is built from TRBV5-4 and TRBJ1-4; TRBD1 agrees at 11 bases. The V gene's germline CDR1 is SGHNT and CDR2 YYREEE (reference sequence). This CDR3 comprises 15 residues. J was trimmed by 7 bases and V by 4 bases; bases with no gene match: 6. For the CDR3, the DNA is TGTGCCAGCAGCCTCCCCGGGACAGGGGGTGAAAAACTGTTTTTT. Translation: CASSLPGTGGEKLFF.

The rearrangement links TRBV5-4 to TRBJ2-7; D perhaps matches TRBD1 (6 bases). V lost 2 bases, J lost 2 bases, and 14 bases lay in between. The CDR3 loop spans 15 amino acids. Germline CDR1 reads SGHNT; CDR2 reads YYREEE (reference sequence). CDR3 residues: CASSLYSDSTYEQYV. The DNA of the CDR3 is TGTGCCAGCAGCTTATACTCGGACAGTACCTACGAGCAGTACGTC.

This CDR3 is CASSLVGLGEQFF. The DNA of the CDR3 is TGTGCCAGCAGCTTGGTCGGCCTCGGGGAGCAGTTCTTC. V usage is TRBV7-3 and J usage is TRBJ2-1; D is unclear. V lost 3 bases to trimming and J lost 10 bases, with 13 bases between them. This CDR3 spans 13 amino acids. CDR1 SGHTA and CDR2 FQGTGA come from the germline V gene. The full variable domain, rest sourced from reference TRBV7-3 and TRBJ2-1, is GAGVSQTPSNKVTEKGKYVELRCDPISGHTALYWYRQSLGQGPEFLIYFQGTGAADDSGLPNDRFFAVRPEGSVSTLKIQRTERGDSAVYLCASSLVGLGEQFFGPGTRLTVL.

This clone was seen only a few times. The chain employs TRBV5-1 and TRBJ2-5; D might be TRBD1 (6 bases). V was cut by 9 bases and J by 4 bases, with 13 bases left in between. This CDR3 is 12 amino acids long. The germline V gene encodes CDR1 SGHRS and CDR2 YFSETQ. As DNA, the CDR3 is TGCGCCATCAACAGGGCCAGAGAGACCCAGTACTTC. Its protein product is CAINRARETQYF.

The chain recombines TRBV6-5 with TRBJ2-5; unclear D gene. CDR1 MNHEY and CDR2 SVGAGI come from the germline V gene. This CDR3 region has 13 residues. V lost 2 bases to trimming and J lost 0 bases, with 4 bases between them. The chain's CDR3 is CASSYGYQETQYF. The CDR3 DNA follows: TGTGCCAGCAGTTACGGATACCAAGAGACCCAGTACTTC.

Ten or more counts support this clone. This chain uses TRBV19 with TRBJ1-4; D remains unclear. The CDR3 runs 21 residues. Trimming removed 3 bases at V and 4 bases at J, with 30 bases between. The V gene's germline CDR1 is LNHDA and CDR2 SQIVND (reference sequence). Written as DNA, the CDR3 is TGTGCCAGTAGTATTAACGGCCTGTTTCGAGCAGGCGGCGTTGGTAATGAAAAACTGTTTTTT. Its protein is CASSINGLFRAGGVGNEKLFF.

This clone appeared a few times. The chain carries TRBV7-2 and TRBJ1-6, with 7 bases identical to TRBD1. Germline CDR1 is SGHTA and CDR2 is FQGNSA. V trimming: 4 bases; J trimming: 14 bases; junction bases outside the gene matches: 14. The CDR3 runs 15 residues. In DNA form, the CDR3 reads TGTGCCAGCAGCTCGTCAGGGGGATTTACGGGGACCCTCCACTTT. This codes for CASSSSGGFTGTLHF.

Only a few counts were recorded for this clone. The J gene is TRBJ2-1, the V gene TRBV29-1, with a possible D match to TRBD1 (6 bases). This CDR3 has 13 amino acids. The V end was cut by 6 bases, the J end by 3 bases, with 12 bases between. Germline V gene data show CDR1 as SQVTM and CDR2 as ANQGSEA. CDR3 sequence reads: CSVLQGFYNEQFF. CDR3 in DNA: TGCAGCGTCTTACAGGGTTTCTACAATGAGCAGTTCTTC.

The genes are TRBV29-1 and TRBJ1-2; D unclear. Germline CDR1 and CDR2: SQVTM and ANQGSEA. The CDR3 spans 13 residues. V was cut by 1 base and J by 2 bases, with 8 bases left in between. The CDR3 region has the DNA TGCAGCGTTGAAGCTACAATAAACTATGGCTACACCTTC. Translation gives CSVEATINYGYTF.

There are many counts of this clone. The genes are TRBV2 and TRBJ1-1; D unresolved. The germline CDR1 and CDR2 sequences are SNHLY and FYNNEI. The CDR3 runs to 10 residues. V was cut by 5 bases and J by 11 bases, with 9 bases left in between. This CDR3 reads CASSSRTAFF. The DNA for the CDR3 is TGTGCCAGCAGTTCGAGGACGGCTTTCTTT.

This rearrangement joins TRBV4-2 to TRBJ1-1, with TRBD1 as a possible D gene (5 bases). The CDR3 is 17 amino acids. Germline values: CDR1 LGHNA, CDR2 YNFKEQ. Trimming pared 0 bases from V and 0 bases from J, leaving 14 bases between. The CDR3 here is CASSQDARADMNTEAFF. Here the CDR3 DNA reads TGTGCCAGCAGCCAAGATGCCAGGGCAGACATGAACACTGAAGCTTTCTTT.

Concerning this clone: The junction and the germline gene differ at one end; a read error may be behind it. This chain joins TRBV7-9 and TRBJ2-1; 11 bases are a match to TRBD1. The CDR3 length is 15 residues. Germline CDR1 SEHNR, CDR2 FQNEAQ (reference sequence). The chain's CDR3 is CSSSLGTGGYNEQFF. The CDR3 DNA sequence: TGTTCCAGCAGCTTAGGGACAGGGGGGTACAATGAGCAGTTCTTC.

The chain uses TRBV9 and TRBJ2-7, with TRBD1 identical over 9 bases. V lost 0 bases to trimming and J lost 1 base; unmatched junction nucleotides: 5. The length of the CDR3 is 16 residues. The germline CDR1 and CDR2 sequences are SGDLS and YYNGEE. This CDR3 is CASSVGTGGASYEQYF. The CDR3 DNA sequence: TGTGCCAGCAGCGTAGGAACAGGGGGCGCATCCTACGAGCAGTACTTC.

This clone was seen more than once but under ten times. At the DNA level, this CDR3 is encoded by other sequences in the same sample as well. J is TRBJ1-5 and V is TRBV19; TRBD1 matches 11 bases. The CDR3 is made up of 13 amino acids. V was pared by 6 bases and J by 7 bases, with 2 bases of the junction left unmatched. Germline V gene lookup returns CDR1 LNHDA and CDR2 SQIVND (reference sequence). The CDR3 is CASRGTGGQPQHF. The CDR3 bases are TGTGCCAGTAGGGGGACAGGGGGACAGCCCCAGCATTTT.

Concerning this clone: At one end the junction does not follow the germline gene, possibly because of a read error. The CDR3 region is CAISEGGYGYTF. Here the CDR3 DNA reads TGTGCCATCAGTGAGGGGGGCTATGGCTACACCTTC. The genes are TRBV6-6 and TRBJ1-2; D might be TRBD1 (6 bases). The V gene's germline CDR1 is MNHNY and CDR2 SVGAGI (reference sequence). The CDR3 has 12 amino acids.

This chain uses TRBV4-2 with TRBJ1-1; maybe TRBD1 (6 bases). V lost 0 bases to trimming and J lost 3 bases, with 8 bases between them. This CDR3 contains 14 residues. Germline CDR1 reads LGHNA; CDR2 reads YNFKEQ. The CDR3 coding sequence is TGTGCCAGCAGCCAAGAGGGGGGGCACACTGAAGCTTTCTTT. Its translation is CASSQEGGHTEAFF.

This clone was seen repeatedly, ten times or more. The chain combines TRBV7-2 with TRBJ1-2, with 8 bases lining up with TRBD1. This CDR3 is built from 14 residues. V was pared by 8 bases and J by 4 bases, with 9 bases of the junction left unmatched. Germline V gene data show CDR1 as SGHTA and CDR2 as FQGNSA. The CDR3, as DNA: TGTGCCAGCTCCGGACAGGGACGCCGCTATGGCTACACCTTC. Its protein is CASSGQGRRYGYTF. Drawing the rest from reference TRBV7-2 and TRBJ1-2, the complete variable domain is GAGVSQSPSNKVTEKGKDVELRCDPISGHTALYWYRQSLGQGLEFLIYFQGNSAPDKSGLPSDRFSAERTGGSVSTLTIQRTQQEDSAVYLCASSGQGRRYGYTFGSGTRLTVV.

This clone was detected only a few times. V gene TRBV5-1 combines with J gene TRBJ1-1; weak D call: TRBD1 (5 bases). From germline, CDR1 is SGHRS and CDR2 YFSETQ. The CDR3 covers 15 residues. V was trimmed by 0 bases and J by 4 bases, leaving 13 bases between them. The CDR3 sequence: CASSLAEQGGTEAFF. In DNA, the CDR3 is TGCGCCAGCAGCTTGGCCGAGCAGGGTGGCACTGAAGCTTTCTTT.

This clone was counted a few times. The gene calls are TRBV14 and TRBJ2-5, with D maybe TRBD2 (6 bases). The V gene's germline CDR1 is SGHDN and CDR2 FVKESK. The CDR3 totals 13 residues. V dropped 4 bases and J dropped 5 bases, with 11 bases sitting between them. The CDR3 sequence is CASSLSGLETQYF. The CDR3 coding sequence is TGTGCCAGCAGCCTTAGCGGATTGGAGACCCAGTACTTC. Drawing the rest from reference TRBV14 and TRBJ2-5, the complete variable domain is EAGVTQFPSHSVIEKGQTVTLRCDPISGHDNLYWYRRVMGKEIKFLLHFVKESKQDESGMPNNRFLAERTGGTYSTLKVQPAELEDSGVYFCASSLSGLETQYFGPGTRLLVL.

The chain uses TRBV7-2 and TRBJ2-3; the match to TRBD2 covers 7 bases. CDR1 is SGHTA and CDR2 is FQGNSA in the germline V gene. The CDR3 is made up of 15 amino acids. The J segment lost 3 bases and the V segment lost 5 bases, leaving 8 bases of the junction unmatched. The CDR3 nucleotides are TGTGCCAGCAGCGCCAACTCAGCGGGGACAGATACGCAGTATTTT. Translation gives CASSANSAGTDTQYF.